A single sample is the source of the 19 T cell receptor beta chains below, sequenced in a study of blood T cell repertoires in COVID-19. Produced via immunoSEQ multiplex PCR; TCRdb's table is partial and in-frame only. The table lists about 360,000 clones, 70% to 90% of them singletons. Sequencing was carried out using PBMCs or T cells enriched from blood (not recorded which). These receptors were obtained from a young man who had recovered from COVID-19.

This rearrangement joins TRBV19 to TRBJ1-2; 8 positions match TRBD1. CDR1 and CDR2 from the germline V gene are LNHDA and SQIVND (reference sequence). CDR3 length: 13 amino acids. V shed 10 bases and J 5 bases; nucleotides not matched to a gene: 9. CDR3 amino acids: CATRQGLSYGYTF. CDR3 DNA: TGTGCCACCAGACAGGGGCTTTCGTATGGCTACACCTTC.

This chain uses TRBV30 with TRBJ1-4, with no clear D. V was cut by 2 bases and J by 0 bases, with 13 bases left in between. In germline, CDR1 is GTSNPN, CDR2 SVGIG (reference sequence). The length of the CDR3 is 16 residues. This chain's CDR3 is CAWSPPQRSTNEKLFF. The DNA for the CDR3 is TGTGCCTGGAGTCCACCCCAACGGTCAACTAATGAAAAACTGTTTTTT. The full variable domain, rest sourced from reference TRBV30 and TRBJ1-4, is SQTIHQWPATLVQPVGSPLSLECTVEGTSNPNLYWYRQAAGRGLQLLFYSVGIGQISSEVPQNLSASRPQDRQFILSSKKLLLSDSGFYLCAWSPPQRSTNEKLFFGSGTQLSVL.

This clone was picked up a small number of times. The chain joins TRBV6-2 or TRBV6-3 to TRBJ1-6, with D possibly being TRBD1 (5 bases). V lost 2 bases to trimming and J lost 7 bases, with 21 bases between them. Germline values: CDR1 MNHEY, CDR2 SVGEGT. There are 18 residues in the CDR3. CDR3 nucleotides: TGTGCCAGCAGTTACCCCGGGAGCGGGACGGCACAGAATTCACCCCTCCACTTT. Its translation: CASSYPGSGTAQNSPLHF.

The gene calls are TRBV12-5 and TRBJ1-4; 9 nucleotides align to TRBD1. CDR3 length: 15 residues. Germline CDR1 is LGHNT and CDR2 is FRNRAP. V lost 0 bases to trimming and J lost 8 bases; unmatched junction nucleotides: 4. The CDR3 is CASGLVQGAGEKLFF. The CDR3 DNA reads TGTGCTAGTGGTTTGGTACAGGGGGCCGGGGAAAAACTGTTTTTT.

The chain carries TRBV5-5 and TRBJ2-3; 8 bases are shared with TRBD2. This CDR3 region has 16 residues. The junction had 9 bases not matched to a gene; V was cut back by 4 bases and J by 2 bases. Per germline, CDR1 SGHKS and CDR2 YYEKEE (reference sequence). The CDR3 protein is CASSTYPGLDTDTQYF. The CDR3 nucleotides are TGTGCCAGCAGCACATACCCGGGACTAGACACAGATACGCAGTATTTT.

The rearrangement uses TRBV7-8 and TRBJ2-1; D uncertain. The germline gives CDR1 SGHVS, CDR2 FQNEAQ. The CDR3 consists of 11 residues. The V end lost 2 bases, the J end lost 7 bases, and 3 bases lay between the germline ends. CDR3 sequence (DNA): TGTGCCAGCAGCTTACGGAATGAGCAGTTCTTC. It translates to CASSLRNEQFF.

This chain connects TRBV27 to TRBJ2-5; tentatively, D is TRBD1 (5 bases). CDR1 MNHEY and CDR2 SMNVEV come from the germline V gene (reference sequence). V was trimmed by 8 bases and J by 5 bases, leaving 12 bases between them. This CDR3 is built from 12 residues. This CDR3 is CASGRVSETQYF. The CDR3 DNA follows: TGTGCCAGCGGCAGGGTTTCTGAGACCCAGTACTTC.

The chain combines TRBV2 with TRBJ1-5; 10 nucleotides agree with TRBD1. V gave up 5 bases and J gave up 1 base; unmatched junction bases: 5. The CDR3 sequence is 16 residues long. Germline-derived CDR1 and CDR2 are SNHLY and FYNNEI. The CDR3 DNA follows: TGTGCCAGCAGTTGGGACAGGGGATGGAGCAATCAGCCCCAGCATTTT. Translating it yields CASSWDRGWSNQPQHF. The entire variable domain, with the rest obtained from reference TRBV2 and TRBJ1-5, is as follows: EPEVTQTPSHQVTQMGQEVILRCVPISNHLYFYWYRQILGQKVEFLVSFYNNEISEKSEIFDDQFSVERPDGSNFTLKIRSTKLEDSAMYFCASSWDRGWSNQPQHFGDGTRLSIL.

The chain combines TRBV5-1 with TRBJ1-2; the match to TRBD1 covers 10 bases. V dropped 1 base and J dropped 6; count of bases not matched to a gene: 9. The CDR3 sequence is 16 residues long. The germline gives CDR1 SGHRS, CDR2 YFSETQ. This chain's CDR3 is CASSLSLGQGKDGYTF. CDR3 nucleotides: TGCGCCAGCAGCTTGTCCCTGGGACAGGGGAAAGATGGCTACACCTTC.

V and J are TRBV6-5 and TRBJ1-2; 7 bases are a match to TRBD1. Germline V gives CDR1 MNHEY, CDR2 SVGAGI. The CDR3 spans 14 residues. With 1 base clipped from V and 6 bases from J, the junction kept 5 bases outside the gene matches. As DNA, the CDR3 is TGTGCCAGCAGTTACTTTGTAGGGACAGATGGCTACACCTTC. Translated: CASSYFVGTDGYTF.

V is TRBV5-4 and J is TRBJ1-2; the D gene is possibly TRBD1 (6 bases). The CDR3 loop spans 11 amino acids. Germline-derived CDR1 and CDR2 are SGHNT and YYREEE (reference sequence). Trimming shortened V by 5 bases and J by 8 bases, and 10 bases separated the two germline ends. CDR3 loop: CASRGDRGYTF. The CDR3 DNA reads TGTGCCAGCAGGGGTGACAGGGGCTACACCTTC. Drawing the rest from reference TRBV5-4 and TRBJ1-2, the complete variable domain is ETGVTQSPTHLIKTRGQQVTLRCSSQSGHNTVSWYQQALGQGPQFIFQYYREEENGRGNFPPRFSGLQFPNYSSELNVNALELDDSALYLCASRGDRGYTFGSGTRLTVV.

The rearrangement uses TRBV19 and TRBJ1-3; D not resolved. The CDR3 spans 14 residues. The V end lost 4 bases, the J end lost 1 base, and 8 bases lay between the germline ends. Germline lookup yields CDR1 LNHDA and CDR2 SQIVND (reference sequence). The CDR3 region has the DNA TGTGCCAGTAGTAGAGGGCGGTCTGGAAACACCATATATTTT. This gives the protein CASSRGRSGNTIYF.

The chain links TRBV29-1 to TRBJ1-1; tentative D call: TRBD1 (6 bases). The CDR3 contains 13 residues. The germline V and J ends were trimmed by 6 bases and 6 bases, with 17 bases remaining between them. Germline lookup yields CDR1 SQVTM and CDR2 ANQGSEA. The chain's CDR3 is CSVGGATIAEAFF. The CDR3 region has the DNA TGCAGCGTGGGGGGGGCGACGATCGCTGAAGCTTTCTTT.

The chain carries TRBV7-9 and TRBJ2-3, with TRBD1 matching 10 bases. Germline CDR1 SEHNR, CDR2 FQNEAQ (reference sequence). The CDR3 runs to 15 residues. Losses at the gene ends were 5 bases for V and 4 bases for J; bases not matched to a gene: 6. The CDR3 DNA reads as TGTGCCAGCAGCCTTGAAGGACAGGGGGCAGATACGCAGTATTTT. Its translation is CASSLEGQGADTQYF.

The chain links TRBV27 to TRBJ1-2; D possibly corresponds to TRBD1 (5 bases). The V gene's germline CDR1 is MNHEY and CDR2 SMNVEV (reference sequence). The V and J ends lost 5 bases and 8 bases respectively, with 15 bases between them. The CDR3 runs 13 residues. The CDR3 DNA is TGTGCCAGCAGTAACACAGGAGTGGGAGGCTACACCTTC. Its protein is CASSNTGVGGYTF.

The V call is TRBV4-1, the J call TRBJ2-2; perhaps TRBD1 as D (6 bases). This CDR3 region has 17 residues. The V and J ends lost 1 base and 5 bases respectively, with 17 bases between them. Germline CDR1 and CDR2: MGHRA and YSYEKL. CDR3 sequence reads: CASSQARGDPKTGELFF. Written as DNA, the CDR3 is TGCGCCAGCAGCCAAGCCAGGGGAGACCCAAAGACCGGGGAGCTGTTTTTT.

This chain joins TRBV14 and TRBJ2-1, with D perhaps matching TRBD1 (6 bases). Germline CDR1 and CDR2: SGHDN and FVKESK. The CDR3 covers 15 residues. Between the trimmed V and J ends, which lost 1 base and 12 bases, there was a span of 19 bases. CDR3 in DNA: TGTGCCAGCAGCCAAGGGGCAGGGGCGACTCGGTGGCAGTTCTTC. This codes for CASSQGAGATRWQFF.

This clone has at least ten counts. The chain links TRBV9 to TRBJ2-3; a weak D match, TRBD1 (5 bases). Germline values: CDR1 SGDLS, CDR2 YYNGEE. With 3 bases removed from V and 6 bases from J, the gap between germline ends came to 14 bases. The CDR3 runs 14 residues. The CDR3 loop is CASSEQGSSDTQYF. In DNA, the CDR3 is TGTGCCAGCAGCGAGCAGGGCAGTTCGGATACGCAGTATTTT.

This chain connects TRBV5-1 to TRBJ1-2; maybe TRBD1 (5 bases). This CDR3 has 12 amino acids. The germline V gene has CDR1 SGHRS and CDR2 YFSETQ. V was clipped by 3 bases and J by 8 bases, with 11 bases between them. CDR3 sequence: CASSSQGDGYTF. CDR3 DNA: TGCGCCAGCAGCTCCCAGGGTGACGGCTACACCTTC.